These 28 T cell receptor beta chains were sequenced from one sample in a study of metastatic and nonmetastatic thyroid tumors. All patients were treatment-naive before thyroid surgery. TCRdb used MiXCR to call clones anew from the PCR reads. The sample lists roughly 70,000 clones; roughly 18% were seen once. The sequenced material came from blood. The receptor set was obtained from a female donor with papillary thyroid cancer or a benign thyroid nodule (not recorded which). Some clones in this sample may be carry-over from other donors' samples.

This clone appeared a few times. The J gene is TRBJ2-6, the V gene TRBV15, with D maybe TRBD2 (5 bases). The germline V and J ends were trimmed by 1 base and 3 bases, with 7 bases remaining between them. Germline CDR1 and CDR2: LNHNV and YYDKDF (reference sequence). The CDR3 has 15 residues. The CDR3 loop is CATSRAGDGANVLTF. CDR3 DNA: TGTGCCACCAGCAGAGCCGGGGATGGGGCCAACGTCCTGACTTTC.

This clone was seen at least ten times. This chain uses TRBV5-1 with TRBJ2-7, with 11 bases matching TRBD2. The germline V gene has CDR1 SGHRS and CDR2 YFSETQ. The CDR3 is 13 residues long. V lost 3 bases to trimming and J lost 6 bases; unmatched junction nucleotides: 2. The CDR3 sequence: CASSSGLAAEQYF. The CDR3 DNA is TGCGCCAGCAGCTCGGGACTAGCGGCCGAGCAGTACTTC.

This clone appeared a few times. This chain links TRBV6-5 with TRBJ2-3; D is ambiguous. This CDR3 contains 14 residues. Germline V gene sequence: CDR1 MNHEY, CDR2 SVGAGI. Deletions cut 4 bases from V and 6 bases from J, with 14 bases between. The CDR3 DNA is TGTGCCAGCAGTTCAACAGTACCCGGCGATACGCAGTATTTT. This sequence encodes CASSSTVPGDTQYF.

This clone was observed many times. CDR3 residues: CASSSGQGYTF. CDR3 bases: TGTGCCAGTTCAAGCGGGCAGGGCTACACCTTC. The gene calls are TRBV19 and TRBJ1-2; D not resolved. There are 11 residues in the CDR3. With 8 bases removed from V and 8 bases from J, the gap between germline ends came to 12 bases. The germline gives CDR1 LNHDA, CDR2 SQIVND (reference sequence).

This rearrangement joins TRBV7-2 to TRBJ1-2; tentative D call: TRBD1 (5 bases). Germline-derived CDR1 and CDR2 are SGHTA and FQGNSA. V lost 1 base, J lost 8 bases, and 14 bases lay in between. CDR3 length: 14 amino acids. The CDR3 nucleotides are TGTGCCAGCAGCTTAGACTTGGGGAGGGGCGGCTACACCTTC. Its translation: CASSLDLGRGGYTF.

V and J are TRBV9 and TRBJ2-1; 8 bases agree with TRBD2. This CDR3 region has 15 residues. With 0 bases clipped from V and 5 bases from J, the junction kept 4 bases outside the gene matches. From germline, CDR1 is SGDLS and CDR2 YYNGEE. The CDR3 nucleotides are TGTGCCAGCAGCGTAGCGGGGGGGTTTGACAATGAGCAGTTCTTC. Encoded protein: CASSVAGGFDNEQFF.

This clone was counted at least ten times. The rearrangement links TRBV20-1 to TRBJ1-4; D call uncertain. Germline V gene sequence: CDR1 DFQATT, CDR2 SNEGSKA (reference sequence). CDR3 length: 13 residues. The V gene lost 0 bases and the J gene lost 4 bases, with 6 bases spanning the gap. As DNA, the CDR3 is TGCAGTGCTAGAGATCTGAGTAATGAAAAACTGTTTTTT. Its translation: CSARDLSNEKLFF.

This clone came up many times. The chain joins TRBV13 to TRBJ2-7, with 8 bases fitting TRBD2. This CDR3 comprises 14 residues. Germline CDR1 and CDR2: PRHDT and FYEKMQ (reference sequence). The V and J ends lost 1 base and 1 base, in that order; junction bases with no gene match: 0. The CDR3, as DNA: TGTGCCAGCAGCTTAGAGCGGGGGTCCTACGAGCAGTACTTC. Protein: CASSLERGSYEQYF.

There are many counts of this clone. The chain recombines TRBV4-1 with TRBJ2-3, with D unclear. The CDR3 extends over 14 amino acids. V lost 4 bases and J lost 4, with 12 bases in between. Germline loops: CDR1 MGHRA, CDR2 YSYEKL. The CDR3 here is CASSRRTDSDTQYF. CDR3 sequence (DNA): TGCGCCAGCAGCCGTCGTACGGATTCAGATACGCAGTATTTT.

This clone appeared many times. The V call is TRBV7-9, the J call TRBJ2-7; 8 bases line up with TRBD2. The CDR3 totals 14 residues. With V trimmed by 5 bases and J by 5 bases, 8 bases remained unmatched. Germline V lookup: CDR1 SEHNR, CDR2 FQNEAQ (reference sequence). The CDR3 region is CASSPRGGYNEQYF. In DNA form, the CDR3 reads TGTGCCAGCAGCCCCCGGGGGGGATACAACGAGCAGTACTTC.

V is TRBV5-5 and J is TRBJ1-2, with D perhaps matching TRBD1 (5 bases). The germline gives CDR1 SGHKS, CDR2 YYEKEE (reference sequence). The CDR3 runs to 15 residues. Trimming took 0 bases from V and 1 from J, leaving 10 bases between them. CDR3 sequence: CASSLVQGLNYGYTF. DNA of the CDR3: TGTGCCAGCAGCTTGGTGCAGGGACTTAACTATGGCTACACCTTC.

This clone has just a few counts. The chain recombines TRBV6-1 with TRBJ2-5; 10 nucleotides line up with TRBD2. The trim removed 6 bases at V and 3 bases at J, leaving 7 bases unmatched. Germline CDR1 reads MNHNS; CDR2 reads SASEGT. The CDR3 is 15 amino acids. CDR3 protein: CASRSTGTSEETQYF. Written as DNA, the CDR3 is TGTGCCAGCAGATCGACCGGGACTAGCGAAGAGACCCAGTACTTC.

This clone showed up many times. This chain connects TRBV12-3 or TRBV12-4 to TRBJ1-6; D might be TRBD1 (6 bases). CDR3 size: 13 residues. Trimming removed 3 bases at V and 9 bases at J, with 9 bases between. The CDR3 region has the DNA TGTGCCAGCAGTTTCGAGGGGGGTTCACCCCTCCACTTT. The encoded protein is CASSFEGGSPLHF.

The chain employs TRBV30 and TRBJ2-7; either TRBD1 or TRBD2 may supply D (6 bases each). The CDR3 is 15 amino acids. The germline gives CDR1 GTSNPN, CDR2 SVGIG (reference sequence). Trimming took off 3 bases at V and 2 bases at J, with 17 bases between the two ends. As DNA, the CDR3 is TGTGCCTGGAGGTTATGGGGGGACAATACCTACGAGCAGTACTTC. This gives the protein CAWRLWGDNTYEQYF.

At least ten counts were recorded for this clone. V usage is TRBV24-1 and J usage is TRBJ2-5, with 9 bases identical to TRBD1. The V and J ends lost 4 bases and 4 bases, in that order; junction bases with no gene match: 9. The CDR3 has 16 residues. CDR1 is KGHDR, CDR2 SFDVKD, per germline. The CDR3 DNA is TGTGCCACCAGTGACCCGGGACAGGGAGGGTCAGAGACCCAGTACTTC. Protein product: CATSDPGQGGSETQYF.

This clone was detected ten times or more. The chain is built from TRBV5-5 and TRBJ1-4, with no clear D. CDR1 SGHKS and CDR2 YYEKEE come from the germline V gene (reference sequence). The CDR3 has 18 residues. Trimming took off 3 bases at V and 0 bases at J, with 18 bases between the two ends. CDR3 sequence (DNA): TGTGCCAGCAGCTCCGTCGTTGGAGGGATTGCAACTAATGAAAAACTGTTTTTT. This encodes CASSSVVGGIATNEKLFF.

The rearrangement joins TRBV11-1 to TRBJ2-2; the match to TRBD2 covers 13 bases. From germline, CDR1 is SGHAT and CDR2 FQDESV (reference sequence). The CDR3 runs 16 residues. The ends lost 5 bases at V and 4 bases at J; junction bases unmatched: 4. The CDR3 loop is CASSRLAGGVTGELFF. The CDR3 nucleotides read TGTGCCAGCAGCCGACTAGCGGGAGGAGTCACCGGGGAGCTGTTTTTT.

This clone was picked up many times. J is TRBJ1-3 and V is TRBV9; D is unresolved. Germline V gives CDR1 SGDLS, CDR2 YYNGEE. The CDR3 runs 15 residues. The V end lost 0 bases, the J end lost 2 bases, and 9 bases lay between the germline ends. The CDR3 bases are TGTGCCAGCAGCGTAGAGGGAATCCCTGGAAACACCATATATTTT. Protein: CASSVEGIPGNTIYF.

The genes are TRBV18 and TRBJ1-1; the D is unclear. Trimming cost V 5 bases and J 0 bases, with 16 bases left between them. Per the germline V gene, CDR1 is KGHSH and CDR2 is LQKENI. The length of the CDR3 is 16 residues. CDR3 in amino acids: CASSSASAIMNTEAFF. The CDR3 nucleotides are TGTGCCAGCTCATCCGCTTCGGCGATTATGAACACTGAAGCTTTCTTT.

This clone has at least ten counts. The rearrangement joins TRBV6-4 to TRBJ2-1; D is perhaps TRBD2 (6 bases). The germline V gene has CDR1 MRHNA and CDR2 SNTAGT. This CDR3 region has 15 residues. Trimming left V 0 bases short and J 7 bases short, with 13 bases between. CDR3 protein: CASSDSVGGRNEQFF. The CDR3 DNA is TGTGCCAGCAGTGACTCTGTGGGAGGAAGAAATGAGCAGTTCTTC.

This clone showed up just a few times. The V and J genes are TRBV28 and TRBJ2-7, with a tentative D call TRBD1 (6 bases). From germline, CDR1 is MDHEN and CDR2 SYDVKM. The length of the CDR3 is 13 residues. V was cut by 4 bases and J by 3 bases, with 10 bases left in between. The CDR3 region is CASSSGARYEQYF. For the CDR3, the DNA is TGTGCCAGCAGTTCAGGGGCCCGCTACGAGCAGTACTTC.

This clone showed up many times. The chain employs TRBV30 and TRBJ1-1; no clear D. Trimming shortened V by 3 bases and J by 0 bases, and 8 bases separated the two germline ends. Germline lookup yields CDR1 GTSNPN and CDR2 SVGIG (reference sequence). This CDR3 is built from 13 residues. The CDR3 DNA sequence: TGTGCCTGGAGCAAGGGCGTGAACACTGAAGCTTTCTTT. Translation gives CAWSKGVNTEAFF.

This clone has a count of ten or more. The genes are TRBV11-3 and TRBJ2-7; D unresolved. From germline, CDR1 is SGHNT and CDR2 YENEEA. V was pared by 1 base and J by 6 bases, with 10 bases between. The CDR3 has 13 residues. CDR3 DNA: TGTGCCAGCAGCTTAGTTGGTGGCGCCGAGCAGTACTTC. Residues: CASSLVGGAEQYF.

The CDR3 region has the DNA TGTGCCAGCGGACAGAACATTCAGTACTTC. Amino acids: CASGQNIQYF. This chain connects TRBV6-1 to TRBJ2-4; TRBD1 is a possible D gene (6 bases). V was clipped by 8 bases and J by 7 bases, with 6 bases between them. Germline lookup yields CDR1 MNHNS and CDR2 SASEGT. The CDR3 runs 10 residues.

The rearrangement joins TRBV28 to TRBJ2-7; D may be TRBD2 (6 bases). This CDR3 is 14 amino acids long. Germline CDR1 reads MDHEN; CDR2 reads SYDVKM. Deletions cut 3 bases from V and 4 bases from J, with 13 bases between. The CDR3 DNA follows: TGTGCCAGCAGTTTTCGTAGCGGACGGTACGAGCAGTACTTC. It translates to CASSFRSGRYEQYF.

In its sample, this clone was seen many times. The chain combines TRBV10-1 with TRBJ2-1, with 10 bases aligning to TRBD2. V trimming: 9 bases; J trimming: 8 bases; junction bases outside the gene matches: 4. This CDR3 has 12 residues. CDR1 WNHNN and CDR2 SYGVQD come from the germline V gene (reference sequence). The CDR3 DNA follows: TGCGCCAGTGGGACTAGCGTCGATGAGCAGTTCTTC. Residues: CASGTSVDEQFF.

About this clone itself: The CDR3 end shows no conserved phenylalanine or tryptophan, and so a read error is likely. The J gene is TRBJ2-7, the V gene TRBV30, with 9 bases identical to TRBD1. From germline, CDR1 is GTSNPN and CDR2 SVGIG (reference sequence). The CDR3 is 16 residues long. The DNA of the CDR3 is TGTGCATCGAAGCCCCGGGACAGGGAAAGCTCCTACGAGCAGTACCTC. This translates into CASKPRDRESSYEQYL.

This clone was observed at least ten times. This sequence joins TRBV20-1 and TRBJ2-7; D gene ambiguous. CDR3 length equals 12 residues. Germline CDR1 DFQATT, CDR2 SNEGSKA (reference sequence). Trimming took off 7 bases at V and 3 bases at J, with 13 bases between the two ends. The CDR3 region is CSVQTPNYEQYF. CDR3 nucleotide sequence: TGCAGTGTTCAGACACCTAACTACGAGCAGTACTTC.